This is a list of T cell receptor beta chains from one sample in a study of shared clonotypes between healthy human individuals. Only in-frame clones appear in the TCRdb table, and some are missing; sequencing was by immunoSEQ multiplex PCR. Of over 1.4 million clones listed, roughly 96% are singletons. The sample consisted of naive CD4+ T cells sorted from blood. The source is a man under 40 in good health. Both conserved end residues are part of each CDR3. D genes are given only for firm matches.

TGTGCCAGCAGCTTACCCCGGGACGGACCGAACACTGAAGCTTTCTTT	CASSLPRDGPNTEAFF	.	TRBV7-8	TRBJ1-1
TGTGCCAGCAGTTTACAAGATTCTGGCTACACCTTC	CASSLQDSGYTF	.	TRBV28	TRBJ1-2
TGTGCCACCAGCCACTCAGGCGCCCTCCTAATTGGTGGCTACACCTTC	CATSHSGALLIGGYTF	.	TRBV15	TRBJ1-2
TGTGCCAGCATCCTATCCCAGGGAGCATATAGCAATCAGCCCCAGCATTTT	CASILSQGAYSNQPQHF	.	TRBV28	TRBJ1-5
TGTGCCAGCTCACCACAGGACAGGGCACTGAACACTGAAGCTTTCTTT	CASSPQDRALNTEAFF	TRBD1	TRBV18	TRBJ1-1
TGTGCCAGCAGCTCTTCAAGGGGGTCCGGGGAGCTGTTTTTT	CASSSSRGSGELFF	.	TRBV11-1	TRBJ2-2
TGTGCCAGCAGCCAAATTGTAGGGGCTGGAAACACCATATATTTT	CASSQIVGAGNTIYF	.	TRBV7-9	TRBJ1-3
TGTGCCAGTAGTATGAACAGGGACGAGCAGTACTTC	CASSMNRDEQYF	.	TRBV19	TRBJ2-7
TGTGCCAGTAGTGTAGACGGGACAGCGGCCTATGGCTACACCTTC	CASSVDGTAAYGYTF	TRBD1	TRBV19	TRBJ1-2
TGTGCCAGCTCACCACCGCGGGGGGAGGCCCTACTCCAAGAGACCCAGTACTTC	CASSPPRGEALLQETQYF	TRBD2	TRBV18	TRBJ2-5
TGTGCCAGCAGTTACTTCCCTGGCAATCAGCCCCAGCATTTT	CASSYFPGNQPQHF	.	TRBV6-6	TRBJ1-5
TGTGCCTGCCCTAGCTCCGGGACCACAGATACGCAGTATTTT	CACPSSGTTDTQYF	.	TRBV30	TRBJ2-3
TGTGCCAGCTCTAGGGATCAGCCCCAGCATTTT	CASSRDQPQHF	.	TRBV2	TRBJ1-5
TGTGCCAGCAGCGCCCTGACTAGCGGGAGGGCGAATGAGCAGTTCTTC	CASSALTSGRANEQFF	TRBD2	TRBV7-3	TRBJ2-1